This T cell receptor (beta chain) was sequenced for a study of shared clonotypes between healthy human individuals (dated by TCRdb to the early 2020s). With respect to the entire study: The cohort included three men and a couple of women between 18 and 49 years of age. The study deeply sequenced blood TCR repertoires of five healthy adults to estimate repertoire size and the extent of clonotype sharing between individuals. Libraries were prepared and TCR repertoires were sequenced by different laboratories using diverse techniques, in order to increase sequencing depth and limit assay-specific biases. For each donor, CD4 naive and CD4 memory were each run on three plates, CD8 naive on two plates, and CD8 memory on one plate. Each donor's leukapheresis produced roughly between roughly 0.85 and 9.5 billion PBMCs. Paper-wide results and their limitations: The small number of donors limited the genetic and exposure-history diversity represented. Even with the large sequencing depth, rarefaction of the sorted-subset datasets indicated that sequencing was incomplete. Based on pairwise subsampling, the degree of clonotype sharing among donors was expected to be affected by sequencing depth. Larger estimated clonotype richness was generally found for naive subsets than for memory subsets. Sampling was limited to blood, and TCR repertoires in tissue likely differ from TCR repertoires in blood. Compared with non-shared clonotypes, the clonotypes found in all four sorted-subset donors had higher generation probabilities. About 5% of naive CD4, 3.5% of naive CD8, around 2.3% of memory CD4, and approximately 0.4% of memory CD8 clonotypes were shared across four donors.

In regard to this clone: No antigen is known for it. Per-nucleotide qualities are absent, and no much larger clonotype sits a single base away.

Including cysteine and phenylalanine, the CDR3 has 15 amino acids. Only the CDR3 DNA is retained, 45 bases long and in frame from the first base. CDR1 and CDR2 are drawn from the germline V gene: SQVTM, ANQGSEA. Trimming takes 6 bases off V and 4 bases off J; junction bases not matched to a gene: 11. TCR CDR3 regions were amplified from genomic DNA by multiplex PCR using the deep immunoSEQ assay. For each cell subset, the extracted genomic DNA was distributed evenly across all wells of several immunoSEQ 96-well plates, and each plate served as one replicate. For sorted subsets, approximately 200 ng of genomic DNA, equivalent to around 30,000 T cell genomes, went into each replicate PCR. The purified libraries were quantified using a Qubit 3.0 fluorometer, sized with a Bioanalyzer 2100, and then quantified again using the KAPA Library Quantification kit. Every immunoSEQ 96-well plate was sequenced on a dedicated single-read 150-cycle Illumina NextSeq 550 flow cell. Per the authors' processing: Because the immunoSEQ output held only junctional sequences and lacked quality scores, the filtering could not match the filtering applied to full-length reads. Sequences were annotated with PyIR, a Python wrapper for IgBLAST v1.9, using IMGT germline references to assign V/J genes and CDR3. Reads were filtered out if the reads had weak V/J assignments (E-value above 1e-6), no CDR3, stop codons, out-of-frame junctions, or ambiguous translated residues. V3J clonotypes were defined as sequences sharing an identical inferred V gene, J gene, and CDR3 amino acid sequence. The percentage overlap between two repertoires was calculated by dividing the number of shared unique clonotypes by the size of the smaller repertoire. Repertoire richness was assessed with RTK rarefaction, the Chao1 estimator, and Recon v2.1 estimates of unobserved clonotypes. OLGA was used to compute generation probabilities for all TCRbeta clonotypes that the gDNA method yielded from a few donors. TCRdb obtained this table from immuneACCESS and retained in-frame rearrangements with V and J assigned. These tables miss some clones; where compared with another copy, unresolved V genes account for less than half of the shortfall, and the remainder is unexplained. That table is the source of V, J and clone size, and D and trimming were worked out from the DNA. The sample data list roughly 770,000 clones, and about 96% of these were observed just once. The top ten hold less than 0.3% of the sample.

CD8 naive samples consisted of CD45RO-negative cells that were positively selected for CCR7, yielding a CD45RA+CCR7+ population without TemRA cells. Donors were healthy HIV-negative adults with no recently reported acute infections or vaccinations. All donors were Caucasian adults living in Nashville, Tennessee, USA. Blood was obtained by leukapheresis, after which PBMCs were separated by Ficoll-Histopaque density gradient centrifugation and cryopreserved in liquid nitrogen vapor phase. Analytical flow cytometry was used to check the purity and quantity of each magnetically sorted T cell population. From each sorted fraction, genomic DNA was isolated and quantified by UV absorbance on a Nanodrop 2000c.

This receptor was taken from a man aged 25-40 years in good health. The rearranged chain carries TRBV29-1 and TRBJ2-3; the central 9 bases match TRBD1. Sequences were obtained from naive CD8+ T cells sorted from blood. Read against the paper, the sample's cell subset or site label means: CD45RA+CCR7+. In nucleotide form, the sequence is TGCAGCGTCGTACACAGGGGGCGCGTCCCAGATACGCAGTATTTT. Its amino acids are CSVVHRGRVPDTQYF.